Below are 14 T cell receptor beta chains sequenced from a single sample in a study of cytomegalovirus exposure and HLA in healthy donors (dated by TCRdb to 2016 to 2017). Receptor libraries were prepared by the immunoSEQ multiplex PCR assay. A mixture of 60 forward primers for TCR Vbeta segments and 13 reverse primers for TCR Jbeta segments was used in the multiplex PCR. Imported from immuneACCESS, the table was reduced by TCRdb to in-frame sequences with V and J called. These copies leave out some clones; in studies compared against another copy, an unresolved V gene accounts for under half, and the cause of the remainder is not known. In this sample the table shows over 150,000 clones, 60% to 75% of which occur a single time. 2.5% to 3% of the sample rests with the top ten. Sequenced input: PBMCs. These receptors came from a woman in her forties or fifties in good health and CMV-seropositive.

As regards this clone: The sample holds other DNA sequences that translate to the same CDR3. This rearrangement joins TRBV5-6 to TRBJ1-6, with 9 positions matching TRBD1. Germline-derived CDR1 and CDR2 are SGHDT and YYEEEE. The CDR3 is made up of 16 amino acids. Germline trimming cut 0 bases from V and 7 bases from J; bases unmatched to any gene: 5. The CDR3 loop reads CASSLVFGTGNSPLHF. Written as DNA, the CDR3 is TGTGCCAGCAGCTTGGTGTTTGGGACAGGGAATTCACCCCTCCACTTT.

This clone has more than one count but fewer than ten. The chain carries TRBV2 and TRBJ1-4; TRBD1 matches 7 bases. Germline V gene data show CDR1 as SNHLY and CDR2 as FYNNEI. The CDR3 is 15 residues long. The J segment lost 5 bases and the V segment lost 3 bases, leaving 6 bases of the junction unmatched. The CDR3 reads CASSDKSRGNEKLFF. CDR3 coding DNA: TGTGCCAGCAGTGATAAATCCAGGGGGAATGAAAAACTGTTTTTT. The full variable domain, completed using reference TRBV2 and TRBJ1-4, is EPEVTQTPSHQVTQMGQEVILRCVPISNHLYFYWYRQILGQKVEFLVSFYNNEISEKSEIFDDQFSVERPDGSNFTLKIRSTKLEDSAMYFCASSDKSRGNEKLFFGSGTQLSVL.

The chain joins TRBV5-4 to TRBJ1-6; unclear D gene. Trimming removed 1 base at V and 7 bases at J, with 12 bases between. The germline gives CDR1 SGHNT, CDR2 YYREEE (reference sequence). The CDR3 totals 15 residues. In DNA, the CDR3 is TGTGCCAGCAGCTTGAACAGCGGAGTGAATTCACCCCTCCACTTT. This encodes CASSLNSGVNSPLHF.

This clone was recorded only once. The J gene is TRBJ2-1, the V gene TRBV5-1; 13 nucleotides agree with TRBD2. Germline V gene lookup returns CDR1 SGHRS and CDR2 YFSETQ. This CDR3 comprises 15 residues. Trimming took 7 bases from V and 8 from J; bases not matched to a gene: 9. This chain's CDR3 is CASRYWTSGGYEQFF. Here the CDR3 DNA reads TGCGCCAGCCGGTACTGGACTAGCGGGGGATATGAGCAGTTCTTC.

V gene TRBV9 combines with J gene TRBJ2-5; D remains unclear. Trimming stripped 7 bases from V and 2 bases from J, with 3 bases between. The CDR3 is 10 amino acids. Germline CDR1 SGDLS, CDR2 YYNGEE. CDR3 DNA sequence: TGTGCCAGCCAACAAGAGACCCAGTACTTC. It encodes CASQQETQYF. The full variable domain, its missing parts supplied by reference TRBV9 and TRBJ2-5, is DSGVTQTPKHLITATGQRVTLRCSPRSGDLSVYWYQQSLDQGLQFLIQYYNGEERAKGNILERFSAQQFPDLHSELNLSSLELGDSALYFCASQQETQYFGPGTRLLVL.

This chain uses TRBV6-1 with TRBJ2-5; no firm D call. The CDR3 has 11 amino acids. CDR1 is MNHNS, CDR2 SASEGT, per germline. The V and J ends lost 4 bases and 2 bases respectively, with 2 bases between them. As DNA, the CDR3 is TGTGCCAGCAGTGTACAAGAGACCCAGTACTTC. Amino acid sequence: CASSVQETQYF.

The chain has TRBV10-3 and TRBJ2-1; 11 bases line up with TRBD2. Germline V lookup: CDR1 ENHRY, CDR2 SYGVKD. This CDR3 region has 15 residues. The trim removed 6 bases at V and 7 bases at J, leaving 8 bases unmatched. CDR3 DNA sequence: TGTGCCATCAGAGGAATAGCGGGGGGGCAAAATGAGCAGTTCTTC. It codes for CAIRGIAGGQNEQFF.

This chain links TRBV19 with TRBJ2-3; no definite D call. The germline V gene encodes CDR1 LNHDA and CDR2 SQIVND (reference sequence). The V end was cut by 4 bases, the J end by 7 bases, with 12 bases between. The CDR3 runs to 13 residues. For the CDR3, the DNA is TGTGCCAGTAGTACGGTAGAAGTACATACGCAGTATTTT. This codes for CASSTVEVHTQYF.

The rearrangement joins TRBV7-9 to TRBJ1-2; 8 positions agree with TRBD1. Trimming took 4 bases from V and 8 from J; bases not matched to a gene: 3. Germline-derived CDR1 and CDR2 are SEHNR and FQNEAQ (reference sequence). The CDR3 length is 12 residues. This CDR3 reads CASSSDRGGYTF. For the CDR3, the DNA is TGTGCCAGCAGCTCAGACAGGGGCGGCTACACCTTC.

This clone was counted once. CDR3: CASSRGQERLNYGYTF. In DNA, the CDR3 is TGTGCCAGCAGCCGAGGACAGGAGCGATTGAACTATGGCTACACCTTC. The chain has TRBV9 and TRBJ1-2, with 7 bases fitting TRBD1. With V trimmed by 4 bases and J by 2 bases, 11 bases remained unmatched. CDR1 is SGDLS and CDR2 is YYNGEE in the germline V gene. CDR3 size: 16 residues. The full variable domain, in which reference TRBV9 and TRBJ1-2 provide the parts outside the CDR3, is DSGVTQTPKHLITATGQRVTLRCSPRSGDLSVYWYQQSLDQGLQFLIQYYNGEERAKGNILERFSAQQFPDLHSELNLSSLELGDSALYFCASSRGQERLNYGYTFGSGTRLTVV.

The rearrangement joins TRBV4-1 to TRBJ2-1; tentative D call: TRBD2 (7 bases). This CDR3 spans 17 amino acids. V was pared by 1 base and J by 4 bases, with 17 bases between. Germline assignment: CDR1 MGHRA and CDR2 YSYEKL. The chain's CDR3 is CASSQGVLGGAYNEQFF. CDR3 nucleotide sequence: TGCGCCAGCAGCCAAGGGGTCCTGGGGGGGGCATACAATGAGCAGTTCTTC.

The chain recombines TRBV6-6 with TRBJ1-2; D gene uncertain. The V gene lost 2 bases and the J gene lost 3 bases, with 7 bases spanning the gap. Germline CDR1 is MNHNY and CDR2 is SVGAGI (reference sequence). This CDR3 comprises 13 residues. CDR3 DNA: TGTGCCAGCAGTTACAATGGAGACTATGGCTACACCTTC. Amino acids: CASSYNGDYGYTF.

The CDR3 region is CASSGRDSGNNEQFF. For the CDR3, the DNA is TGTGCCAGTAGTGGCCGGGACAGCGGTAACAATGAGCAGTTCTTC. V usage is TRBV19 and J usage is TRBJ2-7; 7 nucleotides match TRBD1. The DNA end favors TRBJ2-1, so the J call may be wrong. The CDR3 is 15 amino acids. Germline V gene sequence: CDR1 LNHDA, CDR2 SQIVND (reference sequence).

The CDR3 is CASSLDVWGEISGNTIYF. The CDR3 DNA sequence: TGTGCCAGCAGCTTGGATGTATGGGGGGAGATCTCTGGAAACACCATATATTTT. This chain connects TRBV5-6 to TRBJ1-3; maybe TRBD1 (5 bases). The germline V and J ends were trimmed by 0 bases and 0 bases, with 16 bases remaining between them. In germline, CDR1 is SGHDT, CDR2 YYEEEE. This CDR3 spans 18 amino acids.